The 2 T cell receptor beta chains listed next were all sequenced from one sample in a study of OX40 agonist ivuxolimab in advanced cancers. Sequencing used immunoSEQ multiplex PCR; TCRdb keeps in-frame clones, though not all of them. The table lists about 46,000 clones, about 88% of them singletons. The sequenced sample was CD4+ or CD8+ T cells sorted from blood, obtained in a trial of the OX40 agonist ivuxolimab. These receptors were taken from an adult with an advanced solid tumor such as melanoma, head and neck, liver or kidney cancer.

A single count supports this clone. A read error may produce the germline difference seen at one junction end. J is TRBJ2-5 and V is TRBV7-8, with 8 bases identical to TRBD2. The CDR3 extends over 15 amino acids. From germline, CDR1 is SGHVS and CDR2 FQNEAQ. DNA for the CDR3: TGTGCCAGCAGGTTAGCGGGAATGGCGGCAGAGACCCAGTACTTC. This codes for CASRLAGMAAETQYF.

The rearrangement joins TRBV7-2 to TRBJ2-7; D is possibly TRBD1 (6 bases). The V and J ends lost 2 bases and 0 bases respectively, with 11 bases between them. CDR3 length: 15 amino acids. Germline CDR1 and CDR2: SGHTA and FQGNSA. The DNA of the CDR3 is TGTGCCAGCAGCTTAACCGGGACATTCTCCTACGAGCAGTACTTC. Protein product: CASSLTGTFSYEQYF.